This T cell receptor (beta chain) was identified during a study of T cell repertoires in cytomegalovirus infection. To note about this clonotype: The antigen remains undetermined. A much larger clone is a single base away; this may be a read error. The conserved final phenylalanine or tryptophan is absent from the CDR3, which likely points to a read error.

TCRdb fed the reads into MiXCR, producing one record per CDR3 protein. Here the sample spans fewer than 950,000 distinct CDR3 sequences, around a third being singletons. Sequenced material: cultured CD8+ T cells from PBMCs, taken from culture after CMV antigen stimulation. This clonotype originated in a human donor in good health (CMV status not recorded). Some clones in this sample may be carry-over from other donors' samples.

The CDR3 loop is CASSYGTDTLNTEAFL. In nucleotides, the CDR3 is TGTGCCAGCAGTTACGGGACAGATACATTGAACACTGAAGCTTTCTTA. The chain links TRBV6-5 to TRBJ1-1; the match to TRBD1 covers 7 bases. The length of the CDR3 is 16 residues. V trimming: 2 bases; J trimming: 0 bases; junction bases outside the gene matches: 6. Germline V gives CDR1 MNHEY, CDR2 SVGAGI.